These T cell receptor beta chains were read from a single sample in a study of T cell responses to AZD1222 COVID-19 vaccine. Libraries were prepared by immunoSEQ multiplex PCR; TCRdb keeps only in-frame clonotypes and omits some of them. The sample records roughly 14,000 clones, 88% being singletons. The material was peripheral blood, obtained 28 days after the second AZD1222 dose. The receptors here all came from an adult who received the AZD1222 COVID-19 vaccine. Each CDR3 is given with its conserved first and last residue. The order of the fields is D gene, clone size, V gene, CDR3 length, J gene, CDR3 DNA, CDR3 protein. A D gene is named only where the DNA matches it firmly. Rows give clone size only sometimes, using once, few, many, or a class for an expanded clone.

D gene: TRBD1
clone size: once
V gene: TRBV7-9
CDR3 length: 13
J gene: TRBJ2-7
CDR3 DNA: TGTGCCAGCAGCTCCATCGCAGGGGGCCAGAAGTACTTC
CDR3 protein: CASSSIAGGQKYF

D gene: -
clone size: -
V gene: TRBV19
CDR3 length: 13
J gene: TRBJ1-1
CDR3 DNA: TGTGCCAGTAGCACAGGACATCCCACTGAAGCTTTCTTT
CDR3 protein: CASSTGHPTEAFF

D gene: TRBD1
clone size: -
V gene: TRBV18
CDR3 length: 14
J gene: TRBJ2-7
CDR3 DNA: TGTGCCAGCTTCAACCGGGACAGACCCTACGAGCAGTACTTC
CDR3 protein: CASFNRDRPYEQYF

D gene: -
clone size: -
V gene: TRBV5-1
CDR3 length: 17
J gene: TRBJ2-3
CDR3 DNA: TGCGCCAGCAGCTTGGGGACAGTCGGACTTAGCACAGATACGCAGTATTTT
CDR3 protein: CASSLGTVGLSTDTQYF

D gene: TRBD1
clone size: -
V gene: TRBV7-8
CDR3 length: 15
J gene: TRBJ1-2
CDR3 DNA: TGTGCCAGCATACCGGAGGGCAGGGGGAGGGATGGCTACACCTTC
CDR3 protein: CASIPEGRGRDGYTF

D gene: TRBD1
clone size: -
V gene: TRBV7-8
CDR3 length: 13
J gene: TRBJ2-7
CDR3 DNA: TGTGCCAGCAGCTGGGGACAGGGGGACGAGCAGTACTTC
CDR3 protein: CASSWGQGDEQYF

D gene: -
clone size: -
V gene: TRBV5-1
CDR3 length: 14
J gene: TRBJ2-1
CDR3 DNA: TGCGCCAGCAGCTTGGGGGGTATTTACAATGAGCAGTTCTTC
CDR3 protein: CASSLGGIYNEQFF

D gene: -
clone size: -
V gene: TRBV3-1/TRBV3-2
CDR3 length: 13
J gene: TRBJ1-6
CDR3 DNA: TGTGCCAGCAGCCAAGGGGTCAGATCACCCCTCCACTTT
CDR3 protein: CASSQGVRSPLHF

D gene: -
clone size: -
V gene: TRBV19
CDR3 length: 19
J gene: TRBJ2-4
CDR3 DNA: TGTGCCAGTAGTACGAGCCGCGATCGGGGCCCTCTAGCCAAAAACATTCAGTACTTC
CDR3 protein: CASSTSRDRGPLAKNIQYF

D gene: TRBD1
clone size: -
V gene: TRBV28
CDR3 length: 12
J gene: TRBJ2-3
CDR3 DNA: TGTGCCAGCAGTTTGACAGGGGATACGCAGTATTTT
CDR3 protein: CASSLTGDTQYF

D gene: TRBD2
clone size: -
V gene: TRBV6-4
CDR3 length: 16
J gene: TRBJ2-1
CDR3 DNA: TGTGCCAGCAGTGCTCATCCGGGACTAGAGGGCAATGAGCAGTTCTTC
CDR3 protein: CASSAHPGLEGNEQFF

D gene: TRBD1
clone size: -
V gene: TRBV6-6
CDR3 length: 14
J gene: TRBJ1-2
CDR3 DNA: TGTGCCAGCATTGGACAGGGGGAACTTGATGGCTACACCTTC
CDR3 protein: CASIGQGELDGYTF

D gene: -
clone size: -
V gene: TRBV28
CDR3 length: 11
J gene: TRBJ2-7
CDR3 DNA: TGTGCCAGCAGGACAGCCTACGAGCAGTACTTC
CDR3 protein: CASRTAYEQYF

D gene: -
clone size: few
V gene: TRBV12-5
CDR3 length: 16
J gene: TRBJ2-3
CDR3 DNA: TGTGCTAGTGGTTCTGGCCAGCGGGCTAGCACAGATACGCAGTATTTT
CDR3 protein: CASGSGQRASTDTQYF

D gene: -
clone size: -
V gene: TRBV7-3
CDR3 length: 15
J gene: TRBJ2-5
CDR3 DNA: TGTGCCAGCAGCTTAATTGTGGGACGCCAAGAGACCCAGTACTTC
CDR3 protein: CASSLIVGRQETQYF

D gene: -
clone size: -
V gene: TRBV11-1
CDR3 length: 13
J gene: TRBJ2-3
CDR3 DNA: TGTGCCAGCAGCTTAAACGATGTCGGTACGCAGTATTTT
CDR3 protein: CASSLNDVGTQYF

D gene: -
clone size: -
V gene: TRBV6-2/TRBV6-3
CDR3 length: 15
J gene: TRBJ2-7
CDR3 DNA: TGTGCCAGCAGTTACAACGGGGTCAGATCCTACGAGCAGTACTTC
CDR3 protein: CASSYNGVRSYEQYF

D gene: -
clone size: -
V gene: TRBV12-3/TRBV12-4
CDR3 length: 11
J gene: TRBJ2-1
CDR3 DNA: TGTGCCAGCAGCTCGGGGCCCCGACCGTTCTTC
CDR3 protein: CASSSGPRPFF

D gene: -
clone size: -
V gene: TRBV21-1
CDR3 length: 17
J gene: TRBJ1-3
CDR3 DNA: TGTGCCAGCAGCACCCGGGCCATACCGAGCTCTGGAAACACCATATATTTT
CDR3 protein: CASSTRAIPSSGNTIYF

D gene: -
clone size: -
V gene: TRBV6-2/TRBV6-3
CDR3 length: 19
J gene: TRBJ1-4
CDR3 DNA: TGTGCCAGCAGTTACGACGCTTGGGGATCGACTCCAACTAATGAAAAACTGTTTTTT
CDR3 protein: CASSYDAWGSTPTNEKLFF

D gene: -
clone size: -
V gene: TRBV18
CDR3 length: 14
J gene: TRBJ2-5
CDR3 DNA: TGTGCCAGCTCACCAGGTAGAGAACAAGAGACCCAGTACTTC
CDR3 protein: CASSPGREQETQYF

D gene: TRBD1
clone size: -
V gene: TRBV11-2
CDR3 length: 14
J gene: TRBJ2-7
CDR3 DNA: TGTGCCAGCAGCCAGAGACAGGGGGTCTACGAGCAGTACTTC
CDR3 protein: CASSQRQGVYEQYF

D gene: TRBD1
clone size: -
V gene: TRBV7-2
CDR3 length: 15
J gene: TRBJ1-2
CDR3 DNA: TGTGCCAGCAGCTCACAGGCAGGGGGCATCTATGGCTACACCTTC
CDR3 protein: CASSSQAGGIYGYTF

D gene: TRBD2
clone size: -
V gene: TRBV7-3
CDR3 length: 16
J gene: TRBJ2-5
CDR3 DNA: TGTGCCAGCAGCTTAACCCCCACGGGAGGGAGGGAGACCCAGTACTTC
CDR3 protein: CASSLTPTGGRETQYF

D gene: TRBD2
clone size: once
V gene: TRBV7-6
CDR3 length: 15
J gene: TRBJ2-7
CDR3 DNA: TGTGCCAGCAGCTCAAACTCGATCGCGGGGGACGAGCAGTACTTC
CDR3 protein: CASSSNSIAGDEQYF

D gene: TRBD1
clone size: -
V gene: TRBV6-1
CDR3 length: 16
J gene: TRBJ2-5
CDR3 DNA: TGTGCCAGCAGTGACAGGGACAGGGGGCGGAAAGAGACCCAGTACTTC
CDR3 protein: CASSDRDRGRKETQYF

D gene: -
clone size: -
V gene: TRBV4-2
CDR3 length: 17
J gene: TRBJ1-1
CDR3 DNA: TGTGCCAGCAGCCAAGTAGGGACCACTTGGGGGAACACTGAAGCTTTCTTT
CDR3 protein: CASSQVGTTWGNTEAFF

D gene: TRBD1
clone size: -
V gene: TRBV28
CDR3 length: 15
J gene: TRBJ2-5
CDR3 DNA: TGTGCCAGCAGTTTAAGGACAGGCGGCAAAGAGACCCAGTACTTC
CDR3 protein: CASSLRTGGKETQYF

D gene: -
clone size: once
V gene: TRBV28
CDR3 length: 13
J gene: TRBJ1-1
CDR3 DNA: TGTGCCAGCAGCCGTCTCCTGAACACTGAAGCTTTCTTT
CDR3 protein: CASSRLLNTEAFF

D gene: -
clone size: -
V gene: TRBV21-1
CDR3 length: 19
J gene: TRBJ1-5
CDR3 DNA: TGTGCCAGCAGCAAAGCGCTTTATAGGCCGGGATCGGGGGATCAGCCCCAGCATTTT
CDR3 protein: CASSKALYRPGSGDQPQHF

D gene: TRBD1
clone size: -
V gene: TRBV6-5
CDR3 length: 14
J gene: TRBJ1-6
CDR3 DNA: TGTGCCAGCAGAGACGGACAGGTTAATTCACCCCTCCACTTT
CDR3 protein: CASRDGQVNSPLHF

D gene: -
clone size: -
V gene: TRBV7-9
CDR3 length: 13
J gene: TRBJ2-7
CDR3 DNA: TGTGCCAGCAGCCGGGACACCTCTTACGAGCAGTACTTC
CDR3 protein: CASSRDTSYEQYF

D gene: -
clone size: -
V gene: TRBV9
CDR3 length: 15
J gene: TRBJ2-1
CDR3 DNA: TGTGCCAGCAGCGTAAGGGCGGGGTCAGAGAATGAGCAGTTCTTC
CDR3 protein: CASSVRAGSENEQFF

D gene: -
clone size: -
V gene: TRBV3-1/TRBV3-2
CDR3 length: 12
J gene: TRBJ2-7
CDR3 DNA: TGTGCCAGCAGCCAAAGTCAGATCGAGCAGTACTTC
CDR3 protein: CASSQSQIEQYF

D gene: -
clone size: -
V gene: TRBV5-1
CDR3 length: 17
J gene: TRBJ2-6
CDR3 DNA: TGCGCCAGCAGCTTCCGAGGGGATCTAACTGGGGCCAACGTCCTGACTTTC
CDR3 protein: CASSFRGDLTGANVLTF

D gene: -
clone size: -
V gene: TRBV5-6
CDR3 length: 15
J gene: TRBJ2-1
CDR3 DNA: TGTGCCAGCAGCTTGGGATTAGGCTCCTACAATGAGCAGTTCTTC
CDR3 protein: CASSLGLGSYNEQFF

D gene: TRBD1
clone size: -
V gene: TRBV28
CDR3 length: 14
J gene: TRBJ1-1
CDR3 DNA: TGTGCCAGCAGTAGACAGGGGGCGGCTACTGAAGCTTTCTTT
CDR3 protein: CASSRQGAATEAFF

D gene: -
clone size: -
V gene: TRBV6-5
CDR3 length: 14
J gene: TRBJ1-4
CDR3 DNA: TGTGCCAGCAAAGAGTTGGCAACTAATGAAAAACTGTTTTTT
CDR3 protein: CASKELATNEKLFF

D gene: -
clone size: -
V gene: TRBV24-1
CDR3 length: 15
J gene: TRBJ1-1
CDR3 DNA: TGTGCCACCAGTGATCCCTCGAAAACAGGGATTCAAGCTTTCTTT
CDR3 protein: CATSDPSKTGIQAFF

D gene: -
clone size: -
V gene: TRBV10-1
CDR3 length: 17
J gene: TRBJ2-7
CDR3 DNA: TGCGCCAGCAGTGAGCAGGGGCGATCCCACCCTACCTACGAGCAGTACTTC
CDR3 protein: CASSEQGRSHPTYEQYF

D gene: -
clone size: -
V gene: TRBV20-1
CDR3 length: 14
J gene: TRBJ1-1
CDR3 DNA: TGCAGTGCTAGTGTTGGACAAATGAACACTGAAGCTTTCTTT
CDR3 protein: CSASVGQMNTEAFF

D gene: TRBD2
clone size: -
V gene: TRBV9
CDR3 length: 17
J gene: TRBJ2-1
CDR3 DNA: TGTGCCAGCAGCGTAGTGGCTAGCGGGGGGTTGTACAATGAGCAGTTCTTC
CDR3 protein: CASSVVASGGLYNEQFF

D gene: -
clone size: -
V gene: TRBV6-5
CDR3 length: 11
J gene: TRBJ2-1
CDR3 DNA: TGTGCCAGCAGATCGAAGGATGAGCAGTTCTTC
CDR3 protein: CASRSKDEQFF

D gene: TRBD1
clone size: -
V gene: TRBV7-3
CDR3 length: 15
J gene: TRBJ1-1
CDR3 DNA: TGTGCCAGCAGCCGTTCGACAGGGGGTAACACTGAAGCTTTCTTT
CDR3 protein: CASSRSTGGNTEAFF

D gene: -
clone size: once
V gene: TRBV27
CDR3 length: 13
J gene: TRBJ1-2
CDR3 DNA: TGTGCCAGCAGTTACAGGGTTGACTATGGCTACACCTTC
CDR3 protein: CASSYRVDYGYTF

D gene: -
clone size: -
V gene: TRBV29-1
CDR3 length: 12
J gene: TRBJ2-1
CDR3 DNA: TGCAGCGTTGAAGCCTCAGGCAATGAGCAGTTCTTC
CDR3 protein: CSVEASGNEQFF

D gene: TRBD1
clone size: -
V gene: TRBV7-8
CDR3 length: 14
J gene: TRBJ1-4
CDR3 DNA: TGTGCCAGCAGCTTCGGGACAGCTAATGAAAAACTGTTTTTT
CDR3 protein: CASSFGTANEKLFF

D gene: TRBD1
clone size: once
V gene: TRBV5-6
CDR3 length: 15
J gene: TRBJ1-6
CDR3 DNA: TGTGCCAGCAGCCGTCGACAGGGTCCGGGATCACCCCTCCACTTT
CDR3 protein: CASSRRQGPGSPLHF